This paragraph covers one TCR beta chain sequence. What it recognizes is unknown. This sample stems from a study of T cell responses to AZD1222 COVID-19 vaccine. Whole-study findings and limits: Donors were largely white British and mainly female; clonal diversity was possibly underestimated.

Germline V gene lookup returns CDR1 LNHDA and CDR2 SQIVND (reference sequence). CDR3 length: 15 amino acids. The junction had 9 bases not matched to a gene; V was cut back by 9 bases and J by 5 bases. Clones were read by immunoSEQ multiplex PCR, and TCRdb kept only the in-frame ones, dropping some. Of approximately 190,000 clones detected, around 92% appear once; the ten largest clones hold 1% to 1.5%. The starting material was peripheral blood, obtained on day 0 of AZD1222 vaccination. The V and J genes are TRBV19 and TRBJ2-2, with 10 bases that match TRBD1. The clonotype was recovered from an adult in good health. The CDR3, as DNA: TGTGCCAGCAGACGACAGGGGGCTGGAACCGGGGAGCTGTTTTTT. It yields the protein CASRRQGAGTGELFF.